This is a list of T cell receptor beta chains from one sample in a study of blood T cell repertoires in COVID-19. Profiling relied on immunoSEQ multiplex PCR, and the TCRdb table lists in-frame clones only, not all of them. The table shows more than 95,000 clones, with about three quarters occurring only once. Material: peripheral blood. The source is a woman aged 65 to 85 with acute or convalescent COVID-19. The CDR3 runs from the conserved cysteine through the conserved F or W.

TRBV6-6 CASSFSGGALNEQFF
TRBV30 CAWSVVTGDVGNSPLHF
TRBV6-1 CASSVNSGTGGARTEAFF
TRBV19 CASSMDRGPRPQHF
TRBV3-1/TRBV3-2 CASSQARGAGELFF
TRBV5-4 CASSFWRGGSGELFF
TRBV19 CASSTRSGTAINQPQHF
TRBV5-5 CASSHTGSNQPQHF
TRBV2 CASSERGKGAISNTEAFF
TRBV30 CAWSVPTPYEQFF
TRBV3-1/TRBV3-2 CASTQSRTRDRGETQYF
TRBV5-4 CASSHSGGSYNEQFF
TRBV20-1 CSASGPPADTQYF
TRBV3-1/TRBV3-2 CASSISQGEKLFF
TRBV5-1 CASRRQATGYTGELFF
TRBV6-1 CASSEFGGTQETQYF
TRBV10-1 CASSSQPSVLNTEAFF
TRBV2 CASSLQALFF
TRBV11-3 CASSPGLAGAYSYNEQFF
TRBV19 CASSLGQEASYEQYF
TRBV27 CASSLSGQGGVQPQHF
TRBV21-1 CASSTGQDYEQYF
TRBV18 CASSPDSSYEQYF
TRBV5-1 CASGTGAESGNTIYF
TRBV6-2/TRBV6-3 CASSWITGFGYTF
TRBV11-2 CASSWGQSSGANVLTF
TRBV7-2 CASSLDGTGASYEQYF
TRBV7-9 CASSLELSTGGRNYGYTF
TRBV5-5 CASSLEGQASYEQYF
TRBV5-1 CASSLMWGQDEQYF
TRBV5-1 CASKKQGTGELFF
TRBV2 CASRSDRGLWLFF
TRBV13 CASSLRLAGGYDGSTDTQYF
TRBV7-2 CASSLRDSMFSEAFF
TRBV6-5 CASSYGQGGANVLTF
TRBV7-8 CASSKKDRGNTEAFF